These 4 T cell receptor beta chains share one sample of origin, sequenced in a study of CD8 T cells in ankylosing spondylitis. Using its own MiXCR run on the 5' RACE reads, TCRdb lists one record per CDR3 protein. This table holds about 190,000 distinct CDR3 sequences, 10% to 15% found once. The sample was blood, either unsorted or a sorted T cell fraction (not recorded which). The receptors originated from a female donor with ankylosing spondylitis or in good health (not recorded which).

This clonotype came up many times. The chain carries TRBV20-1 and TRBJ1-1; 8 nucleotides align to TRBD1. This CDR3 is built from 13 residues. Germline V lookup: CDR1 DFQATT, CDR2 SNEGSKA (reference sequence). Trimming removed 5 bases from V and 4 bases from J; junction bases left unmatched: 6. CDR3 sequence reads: CSAGGQAGTEAFF. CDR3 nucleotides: TGCAGTGCTGGGGGACAGGCGGGCACTGAAGCTTTCTTT.

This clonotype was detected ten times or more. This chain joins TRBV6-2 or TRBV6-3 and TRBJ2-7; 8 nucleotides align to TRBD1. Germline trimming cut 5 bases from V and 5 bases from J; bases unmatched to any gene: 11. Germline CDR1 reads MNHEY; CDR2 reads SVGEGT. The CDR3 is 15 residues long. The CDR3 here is CASSPVDRDANEQYF. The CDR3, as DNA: TGTGCCAGCAGTCCCGTGGACAGGGACGCGAACGAGCAGTACTTC.

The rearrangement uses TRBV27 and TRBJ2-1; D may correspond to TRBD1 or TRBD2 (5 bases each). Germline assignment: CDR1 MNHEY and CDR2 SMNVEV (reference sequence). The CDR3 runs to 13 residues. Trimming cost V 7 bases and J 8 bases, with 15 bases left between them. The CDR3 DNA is TGTGCCAGCACCTTACGAGGGGCCCATGAGCAGTTCTTC. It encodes CASTLRGAHEQFF.

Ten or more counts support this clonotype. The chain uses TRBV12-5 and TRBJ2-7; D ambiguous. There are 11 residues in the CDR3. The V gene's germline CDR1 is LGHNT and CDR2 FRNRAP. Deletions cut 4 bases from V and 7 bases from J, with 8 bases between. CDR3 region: CASGSRWEQYF. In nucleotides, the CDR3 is TGTGCTAGTGGTTCCCGATGGGAGCAGTACTTC. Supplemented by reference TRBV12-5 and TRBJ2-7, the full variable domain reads DARVTQTPRHKVTEMGQEVTMRCQPILGHNTVFWYRQTMMQGLELLAYFRNRAPLDDSGMPKDRFSAEMPDATLATLKIQPSEPRDSAVYFCASGSRWEQYFGPGTRLTVT.